This is a list of T cell receptor beta chains from one sample in a study of Ad26.COV2.S vaccination and SARS-CoV-2 variants. Method: immunoSEQ multiplex PCR; TCRdb's copy keeps in-frame clones and lacks some. The table shows approximately 420,000 clones, with around 85% occurring only once. Source: peripheral blood, taken in a trial of Ad26.COV2.S vaccine versus placebo. Receptor source: a person aged 18-65 years who received the Ad26.COV2.S COVID-19 vaccine or a placebo. CDR3s include the opening cysteine and the closing phenylalanine or tryptophan. Each record gives: V gene, clone size, D gene, J gene, CDR3 protein, CDR3 DNA. D genes are given only for firm matches. Only some rows state a clone size, as once, few, many or a class for expanded clones.

v_gene: TRBV7-9
abundance: many
d_gene: .
j_gene: TRBJ1-2
CDR3aa: CASTGTYGYTF
CDR3nt: TGTGCCAGCACAGGGACCTATGGCTACACCTTC

v_gene: TRBV7-2
abundance: .
d_gene: .
j_gene: TRBJ1-5
CDR3aa: CASSLAGGGNQPQHF
CDR3nt: TGTGCCAGCAGCCTCGCGGGAGGAGGCAATCAGCCCCAGCATTTT

v_gene: TRBV27
abundance: .
d_gene: TRBD1
j_gene: TRBJ1-2
CDR3aa: CASSSLGRDRGFNYGYTF
CDR3nt: TGTGCCAGCAGTTCCCTAGGACGGGACAGGGGGTTTAACTATGGCTACACCTTC

v_gene: TRBV7-2
abundance: .
d_gene: .
j_gene: TRBJ1-1
CDR3aa: CASSPRLNRYGTEAFF
CDR3nt: TGTGCCAGCAGCCCACGGTTGAACAGGTACGGCACTGAAGCTTTCTTT

v_gene: TRBV12-3/TRBV12-4
abundance: .
d_gene: .
j_gene: TRBJ2-3
CDR3aa: CASSLRGDTQYF
CDR3nt: TGTGCCAGCAGTTTACGTGGAGATACGCAGTATTTT

v_gene: TRBV5-6
abundance: .
d_gene: .
j_gene: TRBJ1-4
CDR3aa: CASSLTGSPGELFF
CDR3nt: TGTGCCAGCAGCTTGACAGGTAGCCCAGGGGAACTGTTTTTT

v_gene: TRBV2
abundance: .
d_gene: .
j_gene: TRBJ2-7
CDR3aa: CASRPGPGGYEQYF
CDR3nt: TGTGCCAGCAGACCCGGGCCTGGTGGCTACGAGCAGTACTTC

v_gene: TRBV19
abundance: .
d_gene: .
j_gene: TRBJ1-2
CDR3aa: CASSPGLYGYTF
CDR3nt: TGTGCCAGTAGCCCCGGACTCTATGGCTACACCTTC

v_gene: TRBV7-2
abundance: many
d_gene: TRBD2
j_gene: TRBJ2-3
CDR3aa: CASSLGFGGGSSTDTQYF
CDR3nt: TGTGCCAGCAGCTTGGGGTTCGGCGGGGGGTCCAGCACAGATACGCAGTATTTT

v_gene: TRBV30
abundance: .
d_gene: .
j_gene: TRBJ1-1
CDR3aa: CAWSKRVGFEAFF
CDR3nt: TGTGCCTGGAGTAAGAGGGTCGGGTTTGAAGCTTTCTTT

v_gene: TRBV7-6
abundance: .
d_gene: .
j_gene: TRBJ2-7
CDR3aa: CASSPSWGIEQYF
CDR3nt: TGTGCCAGCAGCCCCTCTTGGGGGATCGAGCAGTACTTC

v_gene: TRBV4-1
abundance: .
d_gene: TRBD1
j_gene: TRBJ1-4
CDR3aa: CASSVYVGQGGELFF
CDR3nt: TGCGCCAGCAGCGTATACGTTGGACAGGGAGGGGAACTGTTTTTT

v_gene: TRBV6-2/TRBV6-3
abundance: .
d_gene: .
j_gene: TRBJ1-2
CDR3aa: CASSYPTQGHEIYGYTF
CDR3nt: TGTGCCAGCAGTTATCCCACACAGGGCCACGAGATATATGGCTACACCTTC

v_gene: TRBV6-1
abundance: .
d_gene: .
j_gene: TRBJ1-1
CDR3aa: CASSEGSTEAFF
CDR3nt: TGTGCCAGCAGTGAAGGGTCAACTGAAGCTTTCTTT

v_gene: TRBV3-1/TRBV3-2
abundance: .
d_gene: .
j_gene: TRBJ1-4
CDR3aa: CASRGTNEKLFF
CDR3nt: TGTGCCAGTCGGGGTACTAATGAAAAACTGTTTTTT

v_gene: TRBV4-3
abundance: .
d_gene: .
j_gene: TRBJ2-2
CDR3aa: CASSPYKNTGELFF
CDR3nt: TGCGCCAGCAGCCCCTACAAGAACACCGGGGAGCTGTTTTTT

v_gene: TRBV10-1
abundance: .
d_gene: .
j_gene: TRBJ1-4
CDR3aa: CASSEDRSEEKLFF
CDR3nt: TGCGCCAGCAGTGAGGACAGGTCGGAAGAAAAACTGTTTTTT

v_gene: TRBV6-2/TRBV6-3
abundance: .
d_gene: .
j_gene: TRBJ2-1
CDR3aa: CASSSPGHNEQFF
CDR3nt: TGTGCCAGCAGTTCCCCAGGTCACAATGAGCAGTTCTTC

v_gene: TRBV25-1
abundance: few
d_gene: .
j_gene: TRBJ2-3
CDR3aa: CASSVTSTDTQYF
CDR3nt: TGTGCCAGCAGTGTGACTAGCACAGATACGCAGTATTTT

v_gene: TRBV19
abundance: .
d_gene: TRBD1
j_gene: TRBJ1-1
CDR3aa: CASSLRTGSSGFF
CDR3nt: TGTGCCAGTAGTCTTAGGACAGGTTCTTCTGGTTTCTTT

v_gene: TRBV18
abundance: .
d_gene: TRBD1
j_gene: TRBJ2-7
CDR3aa: CASSPDRENEQYF
CDR3nt: TGTGCCAGCTCACCGGACAGGGAAAACGAGCAGTACTTC

v_gene: TRBV4-1
abundance: .
d_gene: .
j_gene: TRBJ2-7
CDR3aa: CASSQDLTIPTYEQYF
CDR3nt: TGCGCCAGCAGCCAAGACTTGACGATACCGACCTACGAGCAGTACTTC

v_gene: TRBV5-1
abundance: .
d_gene: .
j_gene: TRBJ1-1
CDR3aa: CASSLAQGGVDTEAFF
CDR3nt: TGCGCCAGCAGCTTGGCCCAGGGTGGGGTCGACACTGAAGCTTTCTTT

v_gene: TRBV23-1
abundance: .
d_gene: TRBD1
j_gene: TRBJ1-1
CDR3aa: CASSHSQGEGTEAFF
CDR3nt: TGCGCCAGCAGTCATTCCCAGGGGGAGGGCACTGAAGCTTTCTTT

v_gene: TRBV5-1
abundance: .
d_gene: TRBD1
j_gene: TRBJ1-2
CDR3aa: CASSSTGGLNGYTF
CDR3nt: TGCGCCAGCAGCTCAACAGGGGGTTTGAATGGCTACACCTTC

v_gene: TRBV19
abundance: .
d_gene: .
j_gene: TRBJ1-2
CDR3aa: CASTLWAGNYGYTF
CDR3nt: TGTGCCAGTACCCTGTGGGCAGGGAACTATGGCTACACCTTC

v_gene: TRBV20-1
abundance: .
d_gene: .
j_gene: TRBJ2-7
CDR3aa: CSAKKSYEQYF
CDR3nt: TGCAGTGCTAAGAAATCCTACGAGCAGTACTTC

v_gene: TRBV19
abundance: .
d_gene: TRBD1
j_gene: TRBJ2-4
CDR3aa: CASSMGQGYIQYF
CDR3nt: TGTGCCAGTAGTATGGGACAGGGTTACATTCAGTACTTC

v_gene: TRBV4-1
abundance: .
d_gene: .
j_gene: TRBJ1-2
CDR3aa: CASSQDWEESGYTF
CDR3nt: TGCGCCAGCAGCCAAGATTGGGAAGAAAGTGGCTACACCTTC

v_gene: TRBV5-1
abundance: once
d_gene: TRBD2
j_gene: TRBJ2-7
CDR3aa: CASSLFSGGGYEQYF
CDR3nt: TGCGCCAGCAGCTTGTTTTCGGGAGGGGGCTACGAGCAGTACTTC

v_gene: TRBV7-9
abundance: .
d_gene: .
j_gene: TRBJ1-2
CDR3aa: CASSLNSLPRAGSYGYTF
CDR3nt: TGTGCCAGCAGCTTAAACTCCCTACCCAGAGCAGGGAGCTATGGCTACACCTTC